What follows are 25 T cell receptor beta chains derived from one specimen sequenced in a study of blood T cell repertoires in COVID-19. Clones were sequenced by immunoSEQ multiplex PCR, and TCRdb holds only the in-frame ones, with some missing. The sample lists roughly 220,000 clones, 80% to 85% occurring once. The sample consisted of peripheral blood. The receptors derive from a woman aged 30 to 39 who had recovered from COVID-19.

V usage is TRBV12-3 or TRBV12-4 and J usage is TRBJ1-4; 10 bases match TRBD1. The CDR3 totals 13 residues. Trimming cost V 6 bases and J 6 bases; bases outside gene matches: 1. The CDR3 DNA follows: TGTGCCAGCAGGGGACAGGGGTATGAAAAACTGTTTTTT. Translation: CASRGQGYEKLFF.

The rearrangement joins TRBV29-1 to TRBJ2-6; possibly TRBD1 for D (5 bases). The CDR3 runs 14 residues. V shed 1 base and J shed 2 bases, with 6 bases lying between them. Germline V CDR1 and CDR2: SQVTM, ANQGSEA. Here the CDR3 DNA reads TGCAGCGTTGAAGTAGGGGCTGGGGCCAACGTCCTGACTTTC. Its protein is CSVEVGAGANVLTF.

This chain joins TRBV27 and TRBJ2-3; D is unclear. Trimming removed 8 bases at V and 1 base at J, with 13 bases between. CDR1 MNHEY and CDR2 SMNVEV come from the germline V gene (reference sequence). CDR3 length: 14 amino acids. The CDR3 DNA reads TGTGCCAGCGAGGAGTCTCGGGGCACAGATACGCAGTATTTT. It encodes CASEESRGTDTQYF.

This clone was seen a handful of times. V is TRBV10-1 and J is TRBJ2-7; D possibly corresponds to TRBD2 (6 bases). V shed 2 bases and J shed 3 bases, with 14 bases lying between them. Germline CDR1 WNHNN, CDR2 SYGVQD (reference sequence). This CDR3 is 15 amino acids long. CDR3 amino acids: CASSEGLGGSYEQYF. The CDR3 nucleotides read TGCGCCAGCAGTGAGGGCCTCGGAGGGAGCTACGAGCAGTACTTC.

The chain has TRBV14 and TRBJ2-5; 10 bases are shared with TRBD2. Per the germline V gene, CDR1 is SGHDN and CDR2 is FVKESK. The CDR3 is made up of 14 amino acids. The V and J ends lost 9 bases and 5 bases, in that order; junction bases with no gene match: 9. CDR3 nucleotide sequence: TGTGCCAGTCAACTAGCGGGACGTACCGAGACCCAGTACTTC. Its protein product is CASQLAGRTETQYF.

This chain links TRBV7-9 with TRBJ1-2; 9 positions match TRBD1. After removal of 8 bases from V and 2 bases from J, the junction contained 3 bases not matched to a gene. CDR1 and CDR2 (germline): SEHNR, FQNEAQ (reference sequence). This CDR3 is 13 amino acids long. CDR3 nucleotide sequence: TGTGCCAGCGCCGGGACAGGGAACTATGGCTACACCTTC. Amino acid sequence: CASAGTGNYGYTF.

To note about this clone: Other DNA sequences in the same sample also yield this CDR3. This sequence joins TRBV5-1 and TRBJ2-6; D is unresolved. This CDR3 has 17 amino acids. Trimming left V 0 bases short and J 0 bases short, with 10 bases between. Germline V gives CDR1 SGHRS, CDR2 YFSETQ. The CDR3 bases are TGCGCCAGCAGCTTGGAAGTATCGGGCTCTGGGGCCAACGTCCTGACTTTC. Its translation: CASSLEVSGSGANVLTF.

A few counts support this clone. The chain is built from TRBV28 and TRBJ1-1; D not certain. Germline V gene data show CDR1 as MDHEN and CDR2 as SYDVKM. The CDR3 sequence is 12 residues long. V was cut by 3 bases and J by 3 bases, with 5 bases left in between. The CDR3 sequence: CASSFGYTEAFF. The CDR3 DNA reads TGTGCCAGCAGTTTCGGGTACACTGAAGCTTTCTTT.

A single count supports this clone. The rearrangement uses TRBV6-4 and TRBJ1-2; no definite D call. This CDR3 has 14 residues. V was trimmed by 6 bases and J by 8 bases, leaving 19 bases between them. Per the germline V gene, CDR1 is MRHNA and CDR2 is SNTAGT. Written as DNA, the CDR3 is TGTGCCAGCAGCGACATTGGAGGAGGAGGGGGCTACACCTTC. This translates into CASSDIGGGGGYTF.

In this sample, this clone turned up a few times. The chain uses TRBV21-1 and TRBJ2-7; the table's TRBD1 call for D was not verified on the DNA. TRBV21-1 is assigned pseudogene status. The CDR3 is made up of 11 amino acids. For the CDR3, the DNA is TGTGCCAGTAGCGGCCCCTACGAGCAGTACTTC. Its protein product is CASSGPYEQYF.

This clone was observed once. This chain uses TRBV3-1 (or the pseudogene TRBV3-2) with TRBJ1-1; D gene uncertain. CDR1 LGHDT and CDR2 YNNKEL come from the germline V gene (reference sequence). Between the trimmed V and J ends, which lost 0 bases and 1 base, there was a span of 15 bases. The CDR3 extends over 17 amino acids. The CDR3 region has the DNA TGTGCCAGCAGCCAAGAGGGCGCCGGCAGGCCGAACACTGAAGCTTTCTTT. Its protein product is CASSQEGAGRPNTEAFF.

The chain's CDR3 is CASSVTGTGDEKLFF. CDR3 nucleotide sequence: TGTGCCAGCAGCGTAACAGGGACAGGGGATGAAAAACTGTTTTTT. This sequence joins TRBV9 and TRBJ1-4; TRBD1 matches 10 bases. In germline, CDR1 is SGDLS, CDR2 YYNGEE. This CDR3 has 15 residues. Trimming at V came to 1 base and at J to 6 bases, leaving 3 bases not matched to a gene.

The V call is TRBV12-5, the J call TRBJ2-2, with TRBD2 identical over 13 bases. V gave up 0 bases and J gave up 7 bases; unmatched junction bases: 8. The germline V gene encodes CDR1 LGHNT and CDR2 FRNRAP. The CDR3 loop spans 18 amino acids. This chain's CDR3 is CASGLVHGTSGIVGELFF. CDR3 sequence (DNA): TGTGCTAGTGGTTTGGTACATGGGACTAGCGGGATAGTCGGGGAGCTGTTTTTT.

The CDR3 protein is CASSLVSGSSSYNEQFF. The CDR3 region has the DNA TGTGCCAGCAGCTTGGTTTCCGGGTCTAGCTCCTACAATGAGCAGTTCTTC. The chain couples TRBV5-8 to TRBJ2-1; D call uncertain. The V end was cut by 0 bases, the J end by 0 bases, with 13 bases between. The CDR3 is 17 amino acids. Germline-derived CDR1 and CDR2 are SGHTS and YDEGEE.

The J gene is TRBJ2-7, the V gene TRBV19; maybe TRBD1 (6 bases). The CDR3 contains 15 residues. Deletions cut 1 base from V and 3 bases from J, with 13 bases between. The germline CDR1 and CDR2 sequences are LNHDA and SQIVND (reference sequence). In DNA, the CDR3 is TGTGCCAGTAGTATAGGCAGGGGCTTGTTCTACGAGCAGTACTTC. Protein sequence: CASSIGRGLFYEQYF.

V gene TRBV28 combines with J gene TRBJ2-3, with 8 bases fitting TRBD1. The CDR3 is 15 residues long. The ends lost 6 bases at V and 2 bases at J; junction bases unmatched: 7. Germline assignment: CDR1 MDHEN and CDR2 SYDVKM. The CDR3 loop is CASSGQGAPTDTQYF. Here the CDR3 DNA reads TGTGCCAGCAGCGGACAGGGTGCCCCCACAGATACGCAGTATTTT.

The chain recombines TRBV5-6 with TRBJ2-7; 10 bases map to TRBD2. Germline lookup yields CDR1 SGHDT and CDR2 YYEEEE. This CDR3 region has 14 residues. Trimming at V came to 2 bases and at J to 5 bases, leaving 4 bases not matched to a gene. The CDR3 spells CASSFGTSENEQYF. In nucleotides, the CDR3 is TGTGCCAGCAGCTTCGGGACTAGCGAGAACGAGCAGTACTTC.

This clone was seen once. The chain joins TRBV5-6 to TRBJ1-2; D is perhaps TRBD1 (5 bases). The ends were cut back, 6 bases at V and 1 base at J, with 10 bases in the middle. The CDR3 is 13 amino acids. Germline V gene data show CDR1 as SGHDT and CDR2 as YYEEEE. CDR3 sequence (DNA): TGTGCCAGCAACCAGCAGGGTAACTATGGCTACACCTTC. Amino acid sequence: CASNQQGNYGYTF.

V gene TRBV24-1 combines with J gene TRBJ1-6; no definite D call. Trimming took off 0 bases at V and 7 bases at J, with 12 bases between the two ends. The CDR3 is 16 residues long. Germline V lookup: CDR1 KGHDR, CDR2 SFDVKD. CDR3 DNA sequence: TGTGCCACCAGTGATTTGTCCCTCGCCGGGAATTCACCCCTCCACTTT. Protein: CATSDLSLAGNSPLHF.

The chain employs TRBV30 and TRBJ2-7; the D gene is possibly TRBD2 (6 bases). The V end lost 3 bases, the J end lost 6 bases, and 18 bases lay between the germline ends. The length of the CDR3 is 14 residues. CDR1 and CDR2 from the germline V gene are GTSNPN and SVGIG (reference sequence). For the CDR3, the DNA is TGTGCCTGGAGAGGGACTCCCGTAGAGGGCGAGCAGTACTTC. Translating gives CAWRGTPVEGEQYF.

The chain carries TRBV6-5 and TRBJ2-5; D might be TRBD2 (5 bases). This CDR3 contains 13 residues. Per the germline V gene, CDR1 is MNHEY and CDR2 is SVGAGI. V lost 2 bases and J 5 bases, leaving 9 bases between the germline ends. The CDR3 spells CASSYRGPETQYF. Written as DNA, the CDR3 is TGTGCCAGCAGTTACCGAGGGCCCGAGACCCAGTACTTC.

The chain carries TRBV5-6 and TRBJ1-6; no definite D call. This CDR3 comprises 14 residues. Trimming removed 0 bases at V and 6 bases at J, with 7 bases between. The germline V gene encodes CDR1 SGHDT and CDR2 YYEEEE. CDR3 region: CASSLAGINSPLHF. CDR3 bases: TGTGCCAGCAGCTTGGCAGGAATTAATTCACCCCTCCACTTT.

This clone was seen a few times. The CDR3 is CASSRHDRGRYYNSPLHF. Written as DNA, the CDR3 is TGTGCCAGCAGCAGACATGACAGGGGGCGGTACTATAATTCACCCCTCCACTTT. The gene calls are TRBV11-2 and TRBJ1-6; 10 bases are shared with TRBD1. This CDR3 spans 18 amino acids. V lost 5 bases, J lost 3 bases, and 10 bases stayed unmatched. CDR1 is SGHAT, CDR2 FQNNGV, per germline. Using reference TRBV11-2 and TRBJ1-6 for the parts outside the CDR3, the full variable domain is EAGVAQSPRYKIIEKRQSVAFWCNPISGHATLYWYQQILGQGPKLLIQFQNNGVVDDSQLPKDRFSAERLKGVDSTLKIQPAKLEDSAVYLCASSRHDRGRYYNSPLHFGNGTRLTVT.

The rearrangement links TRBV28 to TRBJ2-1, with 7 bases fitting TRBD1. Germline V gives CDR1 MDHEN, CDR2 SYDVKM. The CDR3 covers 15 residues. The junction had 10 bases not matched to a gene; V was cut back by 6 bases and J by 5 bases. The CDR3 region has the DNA TGTGCCAGCAGCGGTCCGGGACAGCCAAACAATGAGCAGTTCTTC. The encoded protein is CASSGPGQPNNEQFF.

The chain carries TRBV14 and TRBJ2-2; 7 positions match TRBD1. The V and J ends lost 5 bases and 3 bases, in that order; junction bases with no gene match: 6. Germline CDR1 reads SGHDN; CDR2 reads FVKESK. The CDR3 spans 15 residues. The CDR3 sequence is CASSNDRVDTGELFF. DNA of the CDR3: TGTGCCAGCAGCAACGACAGGGTGGACACCGGGGAGCTGTTTTTT.